The 23 T cell receptor beta chains in this list originate from one sample, sequenced in a study of blood T cell repertoires in COVID-19. The data were produced by immunoSEQ multiplex PCR, yet TCRdb's version contains in-frame clones alone and is incomplete. The repertoire includes around 150,000 clones, approximately 84% of them detected once, and under 8.5% sits in the top ten. Sequences were obtained from peripheral blood. Receptors originate from a woman aged 55-70 years with COVID-19, enrolled during active disease.

The V and J genes are TRBV5-1 and TRBJ1-1; D is ambiguous. Per germline, CDR1 SGHRS and CDR2 YFSETQ. V was trimmed by 0 bases and J by 0 bases, leaving 9 bases between them. The CDR3 spans 15 residues. CDR3 region: CASSLAAVLNTEAFF. The CDR3 DNA sequence: TGCGCCAGCAGCTTGGCCGCAGTGCTGAACACTGAAGCTTTCTTT.

The V gene is TRBV18, the J gene TRBJ2-3, with D uncertain. The CDR3 spans 13 residues. V shed 0 bases and J shed 3 bases, with 4 bases lying between them. Germline lookup yields CDR1 KGHSH and CDR2 LQKENI. In DNA, the CDR3 is TGTGCCAGCTCACCACCGGAGACAGATACGCAGTATTTT. Its protein is CASSPPETDTQYF.

On this clone itself: The same CDR3 arises from other DNA sequences in this sample as well. This rearrangement joins TRBV6-5 to TRBJ1-5; D is unresolved. The germline V gene has CDR1 MNHEY and CDR2 SVGAGI. The CDR3 spans 13 residues. Trimming took 2 bases from V and 4 from J, leaving 6 bases between them. Written as DNA, the CDR3 is TGTGCCAGCAGTTACGGTCGGAATCAGCCCCAGCATTTT. It codes for CASSYGRNQPQHF.

This chain uses TRBV12-3 or TRBV12-4 with TRBJ1-1; TRBD1 might be the D (5 bases). The CDR3 is 13 residues long. The V end lost 5 bases, the J end lost 3 bases, and 10 bases lay between the germline ends. In DNA, the CDR3 is TGTGCCAGCAGTGAGGTCAGGGACACTGAAGCTTTCTTT. Translated, it gives CASSEVRDTEAFF.

The chain carries TRBV28 and TRBJ2-7; possible D gene TRBD2, 5 bases. The CDR3 is 14 residues long. Germline lookup yields CDR1 MDHEN and CDR2 SYDVKM. V was trimmed by 5 bases and J by 6 bases, leaving 17 bases between them. The CDR3 region is CASSPAGVMREQYV. In nucleotides, the CDR3 is TGTGCCAGCAGTCCGGCGGGCGTGATGCGCGAGCAGTACGTC.

The V and J genes are TRBV11-2 and TRBJ2-5; TRBD1 agrees at 11 bases. In germline, CDR1 is SGHAT, CDR2 FQNNGV. Losses at the gene ends were 3 bases for V and 5 bases for J; bases not matched to a gene: 8. The CDR3 runs to 16 residues. The CDR3: CASSLGTGGTLETQYF. CDR3 nucleotide sequence: TGTGCCAGCAGCTTGGGGACAGGGGGGACCTTGGAGACCCAGTACTTC.

The V call is TRBV7-9, the J call TRBJ1-1, with a tentative D call TRBD1 (5 bases). Germline values: CDR1 SEHNR, CDR2 FQNEAQ (reference sequence). This CDR3 comprises 14 residues. Trimming removed 1 base from V and 5 bases from J, with 11 bases in between. As DNA, the CDR3 is TGTGCCAGCAGCTTAGTAAGGGGTGAAACTGAAGCTTTCTTT. It is translated as CASSLVRGETEAFF.

The chain is built from TRBV27 and TRBJ1-1; 8 bases are shared with TRBD1. The CDR3 covers 14 residues. V was clipped by 6 bases and J by 2 bases; unmatched bases: 5. Germline-derived CDR1 and CDR2 are MNHEY and SMNVEV (reference sequence). DNA for the CDR3: TGTGCCAGCAGGCCAGGGGGCCGAAACACTGAAGCTTTCTTT. It translates to CASRPGGRNTEAFF.

The chain employs TRBV10-3 and TRBJ1-5; 9 nucleotides line up with TRBD1. V dropped 10 bases and J dropped 1; count of bases not matched to a gene: 5. From germline, CDR1 is ENHRY and CDR2 SYGVKD. This CDR3 has 14 residues. As DNA, the CDR3 is TGTGCCACGGGACAGGGTTTAAGCAATCAGCCCCAGCATTTT. Amino acids: CATGQGLSNQPQHF.

The chain has TRBV3-1 (or the pseudogene TRBV3-2) and TRBJ2-4, with TRBD2 matching 7 bases. CDR1 is LGHDT, CDR2 YNNKEL, per germline (reference sequence). V was pared by 4 bases and J by 6 bases, with 6 bases of the junction left unmatched. The CDR3 sequence is 14 residues long. CDR3 in amino acids: CASSRGGGGNIQYF. DNA of the CDR3: TGTGCCAGCAGCCGAGGTGGCGGGGGAAACATTCAGTACTTC.

The V call is TRBV27, the J call TRBJ1-2, with TRBD1 as a possible D gene (6 bases). This CDR3 is 15 amino acids long. V dropped 1 base and J dropped 4 bases, with 13 bases sitting between them. Germline CDR1 and CDR2: MNHEY and SMNVEV (reference sequence). CDR3 in DNA: TGTGCCAGCAGTTTATGGGCGAGAGGGGGCTATGGCTACACCTTC. Its translation is CASSLWARGGYGYTF.

There are a few counts of this clone. This chain links TRBV19 with TRBJ1-1, with D possibly matching TRBD1 (5 bases). V gave up 1 base and J gave up 5 bases, with 17 bases separating them. The V gene's germline CDR1 is LNHDA and CDR2 SQIVND (reference sequence). CDR3 length: 16 residues. The CDR3 bases are TGTGCCAGTAGTATAGGACAGTTTGGGTTTCGGACTGAAGCTTTCTTT. This translates into CASSIGQFGFRTEAFF.

This clone occurred a few times. This rearrangement joins TRBV19 to TRBJ2-2, with 9 bases that match TRBD2. The CDR3 consists of 19 residues. Trimming took 5 bases from V and 6 from J; bases not matched to a gene: 19. The germline gives CDR1 LNHDA, CDR2 SQIVND (reference sequence). The CDR3 DNA is TGTGCCAGTAGTCCCCCTCAGGCGGGAGGGCCACGGGGGGCCGGGGAGCTGTTTTTT. Translated: CASSPPQAGGPRGAGELFF.

This clone has only one observation. J is TRBJ1-1 and V is TRBV4-2; TRBD1 is a possible D gene (5 bases). The V and J ends lost 0 bases and 11 bases respectively, with 10 bases between them. This CDR3 has 12 residues. Germline V CDR1 and CDR2: LGHNA, YNFKEQ. The CDR3 reads CASSQDREGAFF. CDR3 in DNA: TGTGCCAGCAGCCAAGACAGGGAAGGGGCTTTCTTT.

V usage is TRBV24-1 and J usage is TRBJ2-1; possible D gene TRBD2, 6 bases. The CDR3 runs to 13 residues. The ends were cut back, 0 bases at V and 11 bases at J, with 10 bases in the middle. CDR1 is KGHDR, CDR2 SFDVKD, per germline. In DNA form, the CDR3 reads TGTGCCACCAGTGATTTGCCCGGGACTCAGCAGTTCTTC. It yields the protein CATSDLPGTQQFF.

The rearrangement joins TRBV2 to TRBJ2-2; a weak D match, TRBD1 (6 bases). The V and J ends lost 6 bases and 7 bases respectively, with 12 bases between them. This CDR3 contains 13 residues. Germline-derived CDR1 and CDR2 are SNHLY and FYNNEI. CDR3 amino acids: CASSLQGIGELFF. The DNA of the CDR3 is TGTGCCAGCAGCCTACAGGGAATCGGGGAGCTGTTTTTT. The variable domain in full, completed from reference TRBV2 and TRBJ2-2, reads EPEVTQTPSHQVTQMGQEVILRCVPISNHLYFYWYRQILGQKVEFLVSFYNNEISEKSEIFDDQFSVERPDGSNFTLKIRSTKLEDSAMYFCASSLQGIGELFFGEGSRLTVL.

CDR3 protein: CASSQTSRGTEAFF. In nucleotides, the CDR3 is TGTGCCAGCAGCCAAACGTCGAGGGGGACTGAAGCTTTCTTT. V is TRBV3-1 (or the pseudogene TRBV3-2) and J is TRBJ1-1; perhaps TRBD1 as D (6 bases). V lost 2 bases and J lost 5, with 12 bases in between. This CDR3 spans 14 amino acids. The germline gives CDR1 LGHDT, CDR2 YNNKEL (reference sequence).

This chain links TRBV6-5 with TRBJ1-5; TRBD1 is a possible D gene (5 bases). Germline V lookup: CDR1 MNHEY, CDR2 SVGAGI. Trimming removed 8 bases at V and 4 bases at J, with 18 bases between. CDR3 length: 15 residues. The DNA of the CDR3 is TGTGCCAGCCAACCGATGGTGGGGACTAATCAGCCCCAGCATTTT. This codes for CASQPMVGTNQPQHF.

The genes are TRBV6-6 and TRBJ2-1; D perhaps matches TRBD2 (5 bases). V dropped 6 bases and J dropped 0 bases, with 9 bases sitting between them. From germline, CDR1 is MNHNY and CDR2 SVGAGI (reference sequence). The CDR3 has 14 amino acids. DNA of the CDR3: TGTGCCAGCAGCGACTACGTCTCCTACAATGAGCAGTTCTTC. Protein: CASSDYVSYNEQFF.

The chain carries TRBV10-3 and TRBJ1-1; 7 nucleotides agree with TRBD1. CDR1 is ENHRY and CDR2 is SYGVKD in the germline V gene. CDR3 length: 14 residues. Trimming removed 3 bases from V and 0 bases from J; junction bases left unmatched: 1. The CDR3 is CAISEQGLNTEAFF. CDR3 DNA: TGTGCCATCAGTGAACAGGGGTTGAACACTGAAGCTTTCTTT.

The genes are TRBV5-1 and TRBJ1-3, with D perhaps matching TRBD1 (6 bases). Germline values: CDR1 SGHRS, CDR2 YFSETQ. The V end lost 5 bases, the J end lost 8 bases, and 14 bases lay between the germline ends. The CDR3 is 13 residues long. CDR3: CASSTTGLDTIYF. The DNA for the CDR3 is TGCGCCAGCAGTACTACAGGGTTGGACACCATATATTTT. Complete variable domain (other parts from reference TRBV5-1 and TRBJ1-3): KAGVTQTPRYLIKTRGQQVTLSCSPISGHRSVSWYQQTPGQGLQFLFEYFSETQRNKGNFPGRFSGRQFSNSRSEMNVSTLELGDSALYLCASSTTGLDTIYFGEGSWLTVV.

The chain couples TRBV19 to TRBJ1-1; a weak D match, TRBD1 (5 bases). There are 14 residues in the CDR3. Trimming shortened V by 8 bases and J by 4 bases, and 17 bases separated the two germline ends. CDR1 LNHDA and CDR2 SQIVND come from the germline V gene (reference sequence). In DNA, the CDR3 is TGTGCCAGTTCCAGGGTTTTGGAATTCACTGAAGCTTTCTTT. Encoded protein: CASSRVLEFTEAFF.

This clone showed up just a few times. This rearrangement joins TRBV2 to TRBJ1-2, with TRBD1 identical over 8 bases. Germline V gene lookup returns CDR1 SNHLY and CDR2 FYNNEI. This CDR3 is built from 14 residues. J was trimmed by 8 bases and V by 8 bases; bases with no gene match: 13. This CDR3 is CASFRTGTREGYTF. CDR3 coding DNA: TGTGCCAGCTTCCGGACAGGGACGAGGGAGGGCTACACCTTC.